The source of this T cell receptor beta chain is a study of blood T cell repertoires in COVID-19. The count of this clone is one. Some clones are missing from TCRdb's copy, which holds only in-frame ones; the method was immunoSEQ multiplex PCR. This sample has roughly 340,000 clones, with 91% found just once. Germline V gene data show CDR1 as MNHEY and CDR2 as SVGAGI. This CDR3 has 16 residues. After removal of 2 bases from V and 7 bases from J, the junction contained 8 bases not matched to a gene. V and J are TRBV6-5 and TRBJ1-6, with 7 positions matching TRBD1. The specimen sequenced was peripheral blood. The source of this sequence is a woman aged 18-29 years who had recovered from COVID-19. CDR3 amino acids: CASSYETGMGNSPLHF. CDR3 DNA: TGTGCCAGCAGTTACGAGACAGGGATGGGGAATTCACCCCTCCACTTT.